This T cell receptor beta chain stems from a study of cytomegalovirus exposure and HLA in healthy donors. Study-wide context: A preliminary data release comprised tens of millions of unique TCRs obtained from HLA-typed donors.

Study-level results: The likely explanation for a cluster of highly shared sequence variants was sequencing artifact. A link between a missense DCLRE1C variant and TCR beta V- and J-gene trimming emerged from a later analysis. Diagnosis of cytomegalovirus status made by the classifier reportedly showed high specificity and sensitivity.

Primers for the PCR totalled 60 Vbeta and 13 Jbeta. Sequencing was performed with immunoSEQ multiplex PCR; in TCRdb, only in-frame clones are kept and a portion is missing. Of more than 85,000 clones listed, more than 75% are singletons. The V gene lost 3 bases and the J gene lost 1 base, with 7 bases spanning the gap. From germline, CDR1 is SGHTS and CDR2 YDEGEE. The CDR3 covers 13 residues. In regard to this clone: Its antigen is unknown.

The rearrangement uses TRBV5-8 and TRBJ1-1; D perhaps matches TRBD1 (5 bases). This receptor was identified in a woman in her forties or fifties in good health and CMV-seropositive. Sequences were obtained from PBMCs. DNA for the CDR3: TGTGCCAGCAGCTCTCAGGGGAACACTGAAGCTTTCTTT. Translated, it gives CASSSQGNTEAFF.